The TCR beta chain under discussion was sequenced for a study of beta chain features in type 1 diabetes. Expressed TCRB transcripts were sequenced, since all the RNA that had been isolated was reverse transcribed. The method was immunoSEQ multiplex PCR; TCRdb's version includes in-frame clones alone and lacks a portion of them. The sample shows roughly 240,000 clones, roughly an eighth of them seen only once. CDR1 and CDR2 from the germline V gene are KGHSH and LQKENI. CDR3 length: 13 amino acids. The germline V and J ends were trimmed by 5 bases and 5 bases, with 7 bases remaining between them. General observations from the study: Type 1 diabetes patients showed fewer insertions and more deletions at VDJ junctions. Across patients, naive, central memory and Treg TCRB repertoires exhibited apparently greater similarity than was observed across healthy donors.

In the case of this clone: Its target is unknown.

The clonotype comes from a woman aged 40 to 49 in good health. The V gene is TRBV18, the J gene TRBJ1-6; D uncertain. Sequencing used naive CD4+ T cells from blood. CDR3 sequence (DNA): TGTGCCAGCTCAGGAGGTAATAATTCACCCCTCCACTTT. Residues: CASSGGNNSPLHF.